This is a list of T cell receptor beta chains from one sample in a study of post-analysis software for immune sequencing data. TCRdb passed the PCR reads through MiXCR, listing each CDR3 protein once. The data contain a few hundred thousand distinct CDR3 sequences, about 40% of them singletons. The sequenced sample was blood. The receptors originated from a girl aged 5 to 17 with multiple sclerosis. The CDR3 runs from the conserved cysteine through the conserved F or W. D genes are given only for firm matches. Only part of the rows carry a size: once, few, many, or a class if the clone is expanded.

j_gene: TRBJ2-3; v_gene: TRBV20-1; d_gene: NA; abundance: many; CDR3aa: CSASGLHGADTQYF; CDR3nt: TGCAGTGCTTCCGGACTACACGGTGCAGATACGCAGTATTTT
j_gene: TRBJ2-3; v_gene: TRBV5-1; d_gene: TRBD2; abundance: NA; CDR3aa: CASSPGLAGGRVPDTQYF; CDR3nt: TGCGCCAGCAGCCCGGGACTAGCGGGAGGGCGAGTCCCAGATACGCAGTATTTT
j_gene: TRBJ1-1; v_gene: TRBV7-9; d_gene: NA; abundance: NA; CDR3aa: CASSTTNARASRGDTEAFF; CDR3nt: TGTGCCAGCAGCACTACAAACGCCCGGGCCTCACGGGGAGACACTGAAGCTTTCTTT
j_gene: TRBJ1-2; v_gene: TRBV12-3/TRBV12-4; d_gene: NA; abundance: NA; CDR3aa: CASSTTGTSYGYTF; CDR3nt: TGTGCCAGCAGCACTACCGGGACGAGCTATGGCTACACCTTC
j_gene: TRBJ2-5; v_gene: TRBV5-1; d_gene: TRBD2; abundance: many; CDR3aa: CASSSASGRETQYF; CDR3nt: TGCGCCAGCAGCTCCGCTAGCGGGAGAGAGACCCAGTACTTC
j_gene: TRBJ1-1; v_gene: TRBV20-1; d_gene: TRBD1; abundance: NA; CDR3aa: CSARAAGTENTEAFF; CDR3nt: TGCAGTGCTAGAGCCGCCGGGACAGAGAACACTGAAGCTTTCTTT
j_gene: TRBJ2-1; v_gene: TRBV7-9; d_gene: NA; abundance: NA; CDR3aa: CASSSDLATNEQFF; CDR3nt: TGTGCCAGCAGCTCGGACCTAGCGACCAATGAGCAGTTCTTC
j_gene: TRBJ2-7; v_gene: TRBV20-1; d_gene: NA; abundance: NA; CDR3aa: CSASPHEQYF; CDR3nt: TGCAGTGCTAGCCCCCACGAGCAGTACTTC
j_gene: TRBJ2-1; v_gene: TRBV6-1; d_gene: TRBD2; abundance: NA; CDR3aa: CASRPTSGRARPNEQFF; CDR3nt: TGTGCCAGCAGGCCAACTAGCGGGAGGGCCCGGCCCAATGAGCAGTTCTTC
j_gene: TRBJ2-5; v_gene: TRBV7-2; d_gene: NA; abundance: NA; CDR3aa: CASSLGPGGAGSETQYF; CDR3nt: TGTGCCAGCAGCTTAGGTCCCGGGGGCGCAGGTTCTGAGACCCAGTACTTC
j_gene: TRBJ1-2; v_gene: TRBV5-1; d_gene: TRBD1; abundance: many; CDR3aa: CASSLGDRGPVRDGYTF; CDR3nt: TGCGCCAGCAGCTTGGGGGACAGGGGCCCCGTTCGGGATGGCTACACCTTC
j_gene: TRBJ2-3; v_gene: TRBV5-1; d_gene: NA; abundance: many; CDR3aa: CASSHEAVTDTQYF; CDR3nt: TGCGCCAGCAGCCACGAGGCAGTCACAGATACGCAGTATTTT
j_gene: TRBJ2-7; v_gene: TRBV4-1; d_gene: TRBD1; abundance: NA; CDR3aa: CASSQADFWTGDYEQYF; CDR3nt: TGCGCCAGCAGCCAAGCGGATTTTTGGACAGGCGACTACGAGCAGTACTTC
j_gene: TRBJ2-5; v_gene: TRBV10-3; d_gene: TRBD2; abundance: NA; CDR3aa: CAIKTTSEVVDEQYF; CDR3nt: TGTGCCATCAAGACGACTAGCGAGGTTGTGGATGAGCAGTACTTC
j_gene: TRBJ1-2; v_gene: TRBV5-1; d_gene: TRBD1; abundance: many; CDR3aa: CASSLGTGVGGYGYTF; CDR3nt: TGCGCCAGCAGCTTGGGGACAGGGGTAGGCGGCTATGGCTACACCTTC
j_gene: TRBJ1-2; v_gene: TRBV10-3; d_gene: NA; abundance: NA; CDR3aa: CAISAGQNYGYTF; CDR3nt: TGTGCCATCAGTGCCGGACAGAACTATGGCTACACCTTC
j_gene: TRBJ2-7; v_gene: TRBV14; d_gene: NA; abundance: many; CDR3aa: CASSQVGGYEQYF; CDR3nt: TGTGCCAGCAGCCAAGTGGGCGGGTACGAGCAGTACTTC
j_gene: TRBJ2-6; v_gene: TRBV12-3/TRBV12-4; d_gene: NA; abundance: NA; CDR3aa: CASRGFSGANVLTF; CDR3nt: TGTGCCAGCAGGGGGTTCTCTGGGGCCAACGTCCTGACTTTC
j_gene: TRBJ2-1; v_gene: TRBV29-1; d_gene: TRBD2; abundance: NA; CDR3aa: CSVEKRDSYNEQFF; CDR3nt: TGCAGCGTTGAAAAGCGGGATTCCTACAATGAGCAGTTCTTC
j_gene: TRBJ1-2; v_gene: TRBV5-1; d_gene: TRBD1; abundance: NA; CDR3aa: CASSLGQGIAYGYTF; CDR3nt: TGCGCCAGCAGCTTAGGACAGGGAATAGCCTATGGCTACACCTTC
j_gene: TRBJ1-4; v_gene: TRBV7-9; d_gene: NA; abundance: NA; CDR3aa: CASSSAGTEKLFF; CDR3nt: TGTGCCAGCAGTTCAGCAGGGACGGAAAAACTGTTTTTT
j_gene: TRBJ1-3; v_gene: TRBV3-1; d_gene: NA; abundance: NA; CDR3aa: CASSQDGNTTYF; CDR3nt: TGTGCCAGCAGCCAAGACGGGAATACCACATATTTT
j_gene: TRBJ1-1; v_gene: TRBV12-3/TRBV12-4; d_gene: NA; abundance: few; CDR3aa: CASSGTPVARAEAFF; CDR3nt: TGTGCCAGCAGTGGGACTCCCGTTGCGAGGGCTGAAGCTTTCTTT
j_gene: TRBJ2-2; v_gene: TRBV5-1; d_gene: TRBD2; abundance: NA; CDR3aa: CASSLVSGSPTGELFF; CDR3nt: TGCGCCAGCAGCTTGGTTAGCGGGAGTCCCACCGGGGAGCTGTTTTTT
j_gene: TRBJ2-1; v_gene: TRBV10-3; d_gene: NA; abundance: NA; CDR3aa: CAISEPRSDYEQFF; CDR3nt: TGTGCCATCAGTGAGCCTAGATCGGATTATGAGCAGTTCTTC
j_gene: TRBJ2-1; v_gene: TRBV7-2; d_gene: TRBD2; abundance: many; CDR3aa: CASSLEASGGVYEQFF; CDR3nt: TGTGCCAGCAGCTTAGAGGCTAGCGGGGGGGTGTATGAGCAGTTCTTC